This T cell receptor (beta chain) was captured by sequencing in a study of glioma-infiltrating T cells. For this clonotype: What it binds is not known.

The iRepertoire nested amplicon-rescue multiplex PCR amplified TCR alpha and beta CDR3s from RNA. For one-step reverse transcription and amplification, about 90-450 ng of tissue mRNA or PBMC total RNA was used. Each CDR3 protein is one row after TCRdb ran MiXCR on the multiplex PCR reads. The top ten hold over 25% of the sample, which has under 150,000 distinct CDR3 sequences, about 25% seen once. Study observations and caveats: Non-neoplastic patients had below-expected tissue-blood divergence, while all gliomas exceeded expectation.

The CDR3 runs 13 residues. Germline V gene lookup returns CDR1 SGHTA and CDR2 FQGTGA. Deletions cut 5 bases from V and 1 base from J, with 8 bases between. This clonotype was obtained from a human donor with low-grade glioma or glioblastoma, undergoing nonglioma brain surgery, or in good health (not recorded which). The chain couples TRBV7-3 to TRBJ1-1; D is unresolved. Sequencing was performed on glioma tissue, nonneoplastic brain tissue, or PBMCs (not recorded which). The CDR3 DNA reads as TGTGCCAGCAGCCGCAAGGGGAACACTGAAGCTTTCTTT. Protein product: CASSRKGNTEAFF.